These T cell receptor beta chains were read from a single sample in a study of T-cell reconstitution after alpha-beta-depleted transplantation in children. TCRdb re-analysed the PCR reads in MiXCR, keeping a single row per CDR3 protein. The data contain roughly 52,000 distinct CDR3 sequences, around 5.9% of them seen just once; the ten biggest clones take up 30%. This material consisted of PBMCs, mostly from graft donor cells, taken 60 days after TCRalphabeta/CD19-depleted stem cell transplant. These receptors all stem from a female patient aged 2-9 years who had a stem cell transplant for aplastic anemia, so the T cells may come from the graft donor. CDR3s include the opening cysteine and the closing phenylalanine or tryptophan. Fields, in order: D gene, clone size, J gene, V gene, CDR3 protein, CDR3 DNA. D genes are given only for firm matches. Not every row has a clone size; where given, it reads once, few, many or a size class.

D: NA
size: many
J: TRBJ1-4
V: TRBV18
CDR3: CASSPREGLNEKLFF
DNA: TGTGCCAGCTCACCACGTGAGGGCCTAAATGAAAAACTGTTTTTT

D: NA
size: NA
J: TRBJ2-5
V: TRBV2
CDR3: CASGPFWVEGETQYF
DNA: TGTGCCAGCGGCCCCTTTTGGGTAGAGGGAGAGACCCAGTACTTC

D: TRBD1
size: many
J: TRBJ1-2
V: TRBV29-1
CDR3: CSVADREGYGYTF
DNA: TGCAGCGTCGCAGACAGGGAGGGCTATGGCTACACCTTC

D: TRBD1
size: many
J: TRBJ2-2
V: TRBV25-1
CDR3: CASSVTGGSGELFF
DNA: TGTGCCAGCAGTGTGACAGGGGGCTCCGGGGAGCTGTTTTTT

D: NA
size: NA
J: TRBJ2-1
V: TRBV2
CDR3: CASKHGDRRSNEQFF
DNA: TGTGCCAGCAAGCATGGGGACCGGAGATCCAATGAGCAGTTCTTC

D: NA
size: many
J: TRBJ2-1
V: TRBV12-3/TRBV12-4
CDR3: CASSLGGSHNEQFF
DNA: TGTGCCAGCAGTTTAGGGGGGTCCCACAATGAGCAGTTCTTC

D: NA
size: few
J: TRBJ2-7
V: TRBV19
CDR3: CASSSWAPDHEQYF
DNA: TGTGCCAGTAGTAGTTGGGCCCCCGACCACGAGCAGTACTTC

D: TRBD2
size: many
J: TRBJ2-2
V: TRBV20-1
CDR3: CSVPRTSGRVGELFF
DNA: TGCAGTGTCCCGAGGACTAGCGGGAGAGTCGGGGAGCTGTTTTTT

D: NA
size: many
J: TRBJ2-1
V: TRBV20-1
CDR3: CSATAGSSSYNEQFF
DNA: TGCAGTGCTACGGCCGGTTCTAGCTCCTACAATGAGCAGTTCTTC

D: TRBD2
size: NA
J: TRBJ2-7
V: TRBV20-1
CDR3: CSARLVAGVLTGEQYF
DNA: TGCAGTGCTAGATTGGTAGCGGGAGTCCTGACGGGGGAGCAGTACTTC

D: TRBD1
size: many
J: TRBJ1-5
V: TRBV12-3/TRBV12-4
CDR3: CASSFAHNRGLAPQHF
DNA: TGTGCCAGCAGTTTCGCCCACAACAGGGGGCTAGCGCCCCAGCATTTT

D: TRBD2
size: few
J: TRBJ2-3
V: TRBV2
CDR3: CASRFGGALTDTQYF
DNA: TGTGCCAGCAGGTTCGGGGGGGCCTTGACAGATACGCAGTATTTT

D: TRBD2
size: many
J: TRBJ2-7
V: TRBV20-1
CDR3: CSAKAWTSGRFHEQYF
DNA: TGCAGTGCTAAAGCTTGGACTAGCGGGAGGTTCCACGAGCAGTACTTC

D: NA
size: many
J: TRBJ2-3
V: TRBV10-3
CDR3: CAIRDPPADTQYF
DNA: TGTGCCATCAGGGACCCTCCGGCAGATACGCAGTATTTT

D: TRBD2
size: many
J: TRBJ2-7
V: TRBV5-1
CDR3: CASSFTSGGFYEQYF
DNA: TGCGCCAGCAGCTTTACTAGCGGGGGGTTCTACGAGCAGTACTTC

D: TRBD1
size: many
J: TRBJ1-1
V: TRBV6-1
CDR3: CASRSGTGNTEAFF
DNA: TGTGCCAGCAGGTCCGGGACAGGGAACACTGAAGCTTTCTTT

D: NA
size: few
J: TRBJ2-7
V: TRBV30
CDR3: CAWSVGPYEQYF
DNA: TGTGCCTGGAGTGTCGGCCCCTACGAGCAGTACTTC

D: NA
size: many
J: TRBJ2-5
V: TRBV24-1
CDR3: CATSDHRYNQETQYF
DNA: TGTGCCACCAGTGACCACCGATACAACCAAGAGACCCAGTACTTC

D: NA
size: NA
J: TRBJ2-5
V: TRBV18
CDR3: CASSPSVEETQYF
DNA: TGTGCCAGCTCACCATCGGTGGAAGAGACCCAGTACTTC